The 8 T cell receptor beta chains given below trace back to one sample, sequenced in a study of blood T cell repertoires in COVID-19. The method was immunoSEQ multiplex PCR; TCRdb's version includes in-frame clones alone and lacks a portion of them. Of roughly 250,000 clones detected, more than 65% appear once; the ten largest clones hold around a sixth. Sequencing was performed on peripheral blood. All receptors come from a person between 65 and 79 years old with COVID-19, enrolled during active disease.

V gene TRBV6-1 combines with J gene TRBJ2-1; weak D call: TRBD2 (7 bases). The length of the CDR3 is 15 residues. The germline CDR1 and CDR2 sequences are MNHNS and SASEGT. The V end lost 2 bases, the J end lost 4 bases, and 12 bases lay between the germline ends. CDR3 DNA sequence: TGTGCCAGCAGTGAAACGGGGGGCTCATACAATGAGCAGTTCTTC. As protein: CASSETGGSYNEQFF.

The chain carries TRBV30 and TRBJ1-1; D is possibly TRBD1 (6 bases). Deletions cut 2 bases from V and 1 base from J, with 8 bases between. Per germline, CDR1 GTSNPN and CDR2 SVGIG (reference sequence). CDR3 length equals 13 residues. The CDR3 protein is CAWSLTGNTEAFF. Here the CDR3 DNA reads TGTGCCTGGAGTCTGACAGGGAACACTGAAGCTTTCTTT.

CDR3: CASSIDRGVSYGYTF. In DNA, the CDR3 is TGTGCCAGCAGTATTGACAGGGGAGTGAGCTATGGCTACACCTTC. The V call is TRBV5-6, the J call TRBJ1-2; 8 bases line up with TRBD1. Trimming cost V 5 bases and J 4 bases; bases outside gene matches: 10. The germline V gene encodes CDR1 SGHDT and CDR2 YYEEEE. The length of the CDR3 is 15 residues.

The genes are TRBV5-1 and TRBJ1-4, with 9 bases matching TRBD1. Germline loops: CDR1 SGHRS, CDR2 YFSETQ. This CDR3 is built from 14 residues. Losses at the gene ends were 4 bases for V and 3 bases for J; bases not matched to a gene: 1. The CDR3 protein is CASSGDRANEKLFF. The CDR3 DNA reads TGCGCCAGCAGCGGGGACAGGGCTAATGAAAAACTGTTTTTT.

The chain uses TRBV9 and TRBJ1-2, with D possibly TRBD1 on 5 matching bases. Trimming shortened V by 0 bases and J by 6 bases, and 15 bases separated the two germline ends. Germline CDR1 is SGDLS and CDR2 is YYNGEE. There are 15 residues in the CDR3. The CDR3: CASSVGAFWGDGYTF. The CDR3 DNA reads TGTGCCAGCAGCGTAGGGGCTTTTTGGGGGGATGGCTACACCTTC.

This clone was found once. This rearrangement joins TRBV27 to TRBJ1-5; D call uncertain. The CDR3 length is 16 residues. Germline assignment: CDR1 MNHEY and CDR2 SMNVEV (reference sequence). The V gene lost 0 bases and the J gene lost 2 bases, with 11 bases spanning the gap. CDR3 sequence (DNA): TGTGCCAGCAGTTTATCTTTCGCAGGCGGCAATCAGCCCCAGCATTTT. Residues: CASSLSFAGGNQPQHF.

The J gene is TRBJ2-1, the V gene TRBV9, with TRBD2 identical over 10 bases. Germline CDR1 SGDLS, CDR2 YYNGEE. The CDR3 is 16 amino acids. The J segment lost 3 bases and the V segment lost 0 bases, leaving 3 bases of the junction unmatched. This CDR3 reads CASSVAGTSVYNEQFF. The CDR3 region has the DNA TGTGCCAGCAGCGTAGCCGGGACTAGCGTCTACAATGAGCAGTTCTTC.

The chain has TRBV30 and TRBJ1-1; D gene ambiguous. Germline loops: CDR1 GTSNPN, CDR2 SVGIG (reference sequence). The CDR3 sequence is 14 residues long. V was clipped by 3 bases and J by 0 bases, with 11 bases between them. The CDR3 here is CAWSPQIMNTEAFF. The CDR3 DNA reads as TGTGCCTGGAGCCCACAAATTATGAACACTGAAGCTTTCTTT.